This TCR beta chain was identified during a study of T cells after yellow fever vaccination. In this sample, this clonotype turned up many times. Germline assignment: CDR1 SQVTM and CDR2 ANQGSEA. V was clipped by 4 bases and J by 2 bases, with 6 bases between them. This CDR3 contains 12 residues. TCRdb re-called the 5' RACE reads through MiXCR, storing one row per CDR3 protein. The table includes roughly 160,000 distinct CDR3 sequences, around 7% detected once. This TCR was recovered from a man between 18 and 35 years old who received the YFV17D yellow fever vaccine. The sample here was CD4+ T cells sorted from PBMCs, taken 5 to 6 days after the first yellow fever vaccination. The genes are TRBV29-1 and TRBJ2-1, with D unclear. The CDR3 region has the DNA TGCAGCGTTGGACAAACCTACAATGAGCAGTTCTTC. Translation: CSVGQTYNEQFF.